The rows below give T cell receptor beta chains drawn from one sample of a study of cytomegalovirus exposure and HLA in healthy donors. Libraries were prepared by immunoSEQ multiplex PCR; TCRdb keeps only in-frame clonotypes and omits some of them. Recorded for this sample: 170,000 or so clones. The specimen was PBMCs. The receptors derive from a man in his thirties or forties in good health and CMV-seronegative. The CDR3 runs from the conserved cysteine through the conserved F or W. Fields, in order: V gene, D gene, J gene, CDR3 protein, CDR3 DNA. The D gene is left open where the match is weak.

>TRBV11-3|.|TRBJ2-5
CASSQGQQETQYF
TGTGCCAGCAGCCAAGGACAGCAAGAGACCCAGTACTTC
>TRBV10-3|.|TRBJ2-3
CAISDPGGNRAQDTQYF
TGTGCCATCAGTGACCCGGGAGGTAACAGGGCTCAGGATACGCAGTATTTT
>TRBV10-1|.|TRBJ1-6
CASSRENSPLHF
TGCGCCAGCAGTAGAGAGAATTCACCCCTCCACTTT
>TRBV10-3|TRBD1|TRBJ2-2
CAITRDRSNTGELFF
TGTGCCATCACGAGGGACAGGTCGAACACCGGGGAGCTGTTTTTT
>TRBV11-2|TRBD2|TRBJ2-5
CASSLDGTTISRAQYF
TGTGCCAGCAGCTTAGATGGGACTACAATCAGTAGGGCCCAGTACTTC
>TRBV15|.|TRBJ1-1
CATSRDLAGDEAFF
TGTGCCACCAGCAGAGATCTGGCAGGTGATGAAGCTTTCTTT
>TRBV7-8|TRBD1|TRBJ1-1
CASTGSIRTGNMNTEAFF
TGTGCCAGCACCGGGTCTATACGGACAGGGAACATGAACACTGAAGCTTTCTTT
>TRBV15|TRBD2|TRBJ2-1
CATSRPGLFLEQFF
TGTGCCACCAGCAGGCCGGGACTATTCTTGGAGCAGTTCTTC
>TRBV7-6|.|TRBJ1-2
CASSYRDSNYGYTF
TGTGCCAGCAGCTACAGGGATTCTAACTATGGCTACACCTTC
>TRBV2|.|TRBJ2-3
CASSGDADTQYF
TGTGCCAGCTCGGGGGATGCAGATACGCAGTATTTT
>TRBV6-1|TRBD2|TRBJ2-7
CASSEGLAGVIYEQYF
TGTGCCAGCAGTGAAGGGCTAGCGGGAGTTATCTACGAGCAGTACTTC
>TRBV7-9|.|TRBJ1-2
CASSAQIQDYGYTF
TGTGCCAGCAGCGCCCAAATACAGGACTATGGCTACACCTTC
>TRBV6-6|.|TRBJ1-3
CASSYSGRADTIYF
TGTGCCAGCAGTTACTCAGGCAGGGCGGACACCATATATTTT
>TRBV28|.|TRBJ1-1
CASSPLNEHTEAFF
TGTGCCAGCAGTCCCCTGAATGAGCACACTGAAGCTTTCTTT
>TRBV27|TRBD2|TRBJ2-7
CASSVAGGGYEQYF
TGTGCCAGCAGTGTGGCGGGAGGAGGCTACGAGCAGTACTTC
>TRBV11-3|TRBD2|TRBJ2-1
CASSPWGGTYNEQFF
TGTGCCAGCAGCCCCTGGGGGGGTACCTACAATGAGCAGTTCTTC
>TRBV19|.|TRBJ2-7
CASSIIRGSYEQYF
TGTGCCAGTAGTATCATCAGGGGATCCTACGAGCAGTACTTC
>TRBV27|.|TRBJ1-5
CASTLSGNSNQPQHF
TGTGCCAGCACGTTGTCCGGGAACAGCAATCAGCCCCAGCATTTT
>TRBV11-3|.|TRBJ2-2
CASSPLGAGELFF
TGTGCCAGCAGCCCCCTGGGAGCCGGGGAGCTGTTTTTT
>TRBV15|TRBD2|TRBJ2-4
CATSRDGSGRDKNIQYF
TGTGCCACCAGCAGAGATGGTAGCGGGAGGGACAAAAACATTCAGTACTTC
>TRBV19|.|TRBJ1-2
CASSSQTAAPPGYGYTF
TGTGCCAGTAGTTCCCAGACAGCCGCACCTCCTGGCTATGGCTACACCTTC
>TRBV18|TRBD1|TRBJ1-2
CASSLLILGQELTYF
TGTGCCAGCTCACTCCTGATTTTAGGACAGGAGCTGACCTACTTC
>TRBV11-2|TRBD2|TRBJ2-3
CASSFGGLAATDTQYF
TGTGCCAGCAGCTTCGGGGGACTAGCGGCCACAGATACGCAGTATTTT
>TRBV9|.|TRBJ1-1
CASSAHRDTEAFF
TGTGCCAGCAGCGCCCACAGGGACACTGAAGCTTTCTTT
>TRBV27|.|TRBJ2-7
CASGRDTLSYEQYF
TGTGCCAGCGGCCGGGACACCCTTTCCTACGAGCAGTACTTC
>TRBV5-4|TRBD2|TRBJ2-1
CASKEGRGEQFF
TGTGCCAGCAAGGAAGGGAGGGGTGAGCAGTTCTTC
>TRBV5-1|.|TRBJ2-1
CASSLAAGQFF
TGCGCCAGCAGCCTGGCCGCGGGGCAGTTCTTC
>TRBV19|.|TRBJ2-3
CASMAGAITDTQYF
TGTGCCAGTATGGCGGGGGCAATCACAGATACGCAGTATTTT
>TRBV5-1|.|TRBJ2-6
CASSYPNLGSGANVLTF
TGCGCCAGCAGCTACCCAAATCTGGGGAGCGGGGCCAACGTCCTGACTTTC
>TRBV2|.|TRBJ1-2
CASSEQGEGYTF
TGTGCCAGCAGTGAACAGGGTGAGGGCTACACCTTC
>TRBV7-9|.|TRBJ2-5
CASSLERGLPETQYF
TGTGCCAGCAGCTTAGAAAGGGGACTCCCGGAGACCCAGTACTTC
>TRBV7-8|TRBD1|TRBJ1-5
CASSIGQGDQPQHF
TGTGCCAGCAGCATCGGACAGGGAGATCAGCCCCAGCATTTT
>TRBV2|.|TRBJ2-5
CASRGPETQYF
TGTGCCAGCAGGGGCCCGGAGACCCAGTACTTC
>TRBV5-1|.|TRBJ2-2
CASSLAGTGNGELFF
TGCGCCAGCAGCTTGGCAGGGACTGGTAACGGGGAGCTGTTTTTT
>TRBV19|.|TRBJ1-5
CASSMSVPNQPQHF
TGTGCCAGTAGTATGTCTGTTCCCAATCAGCCCCAGCATTTT
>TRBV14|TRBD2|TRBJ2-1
CASSLGLAGLTEQFF
TGTGCCAGCAGCCTAGGACTAGCGGGACTAACCGAGCAGTTCTTC
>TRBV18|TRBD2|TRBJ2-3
CASSRSFERGSTDTQYF
TGTGCCAGCTCACGGAGTTTCGAGCGGGGGAGCACAGATACGCAGTATTTT
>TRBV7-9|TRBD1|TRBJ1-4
CASSSGGRGRVTNEKLFF
TGTGCCAGCAGCTCGGGAGGCAGGGGGCGCGTGACTAATGAAAAACTGTTTTTT
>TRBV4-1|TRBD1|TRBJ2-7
CASSQTMDRRSSYEQYF
TGCGCCAGCAGCCAAACTATGGACAGGAGAAGCTCCTACGAGCAGTACTTC
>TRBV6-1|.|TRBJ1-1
CASSTQYQAFF
TGTGCCAGCAGTACACAGTACCAAGCTTTCTTT
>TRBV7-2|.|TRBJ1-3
CASSPTSGGDTIYF
TGTGCCAGCAGCCCGACATCGGGCGGGGACACCATATATTTT